This T cell receptor (beta chain) was captured in a study of cytomegalovirus exposure and HLA in healthy donors. Broader study findings: Most of the TCR beta V segments (in an earlier analysis) were productive either about 87% or about 30% of the time. TCR beta V- and J-gene trimming, according to a later analysis, was linked to a missense DCLRE1C variant. CMV serostatus stood as the only immune exposure information on hand. In a later analysis, several top co-occurrence clusters appeared linked to parvovirus B19, influenza, CMV and Epstein-Barr virus.

Primers included in the PCR were 60 Vbeta and 13 Jbeta primers. Profiled with immunoSEQ multiplex PCR; TCRdb holds only in-frame clones, not every one. The sample shows about 190,000 clones, 81% of them seen only once. Germline V gene data show CDR1 as LNHDA and CDR2 as SQIVND (reference sequence). V dropped 6 bases and J dropped 2; count of bases not matched to a gene: 7. This CDR3 spans 14 amino acids. As to this clone: What it binds is unknown.

The gene calls are TRBV19 and TRBJ2-7, with 7 bases lining up with TRBD1. Sequencing was done on a sample of PBMCs. The clonotype was recovered from a man aged 18 to 30 in good health and CMV-seronegative. In DNA, the CDR3 is TGTGCCAGTAGCTACGACAGGGACACCTACGAGCAGTACTTC. It is translated as CASSYDRDTYEQYF.